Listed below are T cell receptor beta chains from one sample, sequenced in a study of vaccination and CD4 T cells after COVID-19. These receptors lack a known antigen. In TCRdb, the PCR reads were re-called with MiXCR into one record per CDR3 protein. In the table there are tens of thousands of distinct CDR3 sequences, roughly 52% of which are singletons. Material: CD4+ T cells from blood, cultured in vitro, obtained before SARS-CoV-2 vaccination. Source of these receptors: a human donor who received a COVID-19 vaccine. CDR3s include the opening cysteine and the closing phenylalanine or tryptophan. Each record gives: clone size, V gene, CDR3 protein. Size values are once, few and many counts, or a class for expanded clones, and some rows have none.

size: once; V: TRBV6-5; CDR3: CASSSVNRDEQYF
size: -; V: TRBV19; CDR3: CASSIKPLTYSNQPQHF
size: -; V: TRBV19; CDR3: CASSPGQGALGYTF
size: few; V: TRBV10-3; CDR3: CAISEGLASTDTQYF
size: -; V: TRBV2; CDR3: CASGSGGRTTEAFF
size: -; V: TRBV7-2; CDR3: CASSLMDQETQYF
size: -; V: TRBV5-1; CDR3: CASSFKGPLGQGITGELFF
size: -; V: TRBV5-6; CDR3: CASSRQGDNQPQHF
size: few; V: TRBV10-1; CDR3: CASSELPEAYEQYF
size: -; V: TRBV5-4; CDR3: CASSVPSRGETQYF
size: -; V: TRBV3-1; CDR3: CASSQTLEYNEQFF
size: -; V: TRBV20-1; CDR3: CSALDGLSGNTIYF
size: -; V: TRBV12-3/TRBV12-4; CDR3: CASRNRGDPSGNTIYF
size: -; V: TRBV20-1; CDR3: CSVDPGGREETQYF
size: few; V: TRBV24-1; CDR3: CATSDRTRGTDTQYF
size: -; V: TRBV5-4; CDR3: CASSLYPGAAEAFF
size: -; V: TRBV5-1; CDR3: CASTPLGSPYEQYF
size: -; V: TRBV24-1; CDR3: CATSDRAGNGANVLTF
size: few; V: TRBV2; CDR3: CASSERDRAYGYTF
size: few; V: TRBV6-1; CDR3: CASSTGTLAGNTIYF
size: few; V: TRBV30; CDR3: CAWSVRGLGVNYGYTF
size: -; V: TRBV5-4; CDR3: CASPGPRRADTQYF
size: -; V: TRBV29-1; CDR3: CSVEEAVEKLFF
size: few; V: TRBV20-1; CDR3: CSARGGGLTDTQYF
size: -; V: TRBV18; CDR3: CASSIGQGDEQYF
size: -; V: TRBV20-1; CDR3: CSASDRTSAVYEQYF
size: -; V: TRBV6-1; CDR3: CASSRSVGAGEGTQYF
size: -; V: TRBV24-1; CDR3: CATSDAGSRDTQYF
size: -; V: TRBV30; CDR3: CAWSQGNPNQPQHF
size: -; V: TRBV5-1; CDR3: CASSNNHRGNYGYTF
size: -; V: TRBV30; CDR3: CAWKDSPNTEAFF
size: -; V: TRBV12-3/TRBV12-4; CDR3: CASSRTGMGTEAFF
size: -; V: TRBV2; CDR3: CASSEGALARSGANVLTF
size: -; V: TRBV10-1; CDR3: CASSPGQYSNQPQHF
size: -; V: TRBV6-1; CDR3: CASSEGPGASGAQYF
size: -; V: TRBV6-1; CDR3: CASGGTGGRNTGELFF
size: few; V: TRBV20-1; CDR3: CSARAHGGSSTDTQYF
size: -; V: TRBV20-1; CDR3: CSARGPDTQYF
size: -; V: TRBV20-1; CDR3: CSASRGWGGELFF
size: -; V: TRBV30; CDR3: CAWTGTGGRETQYF
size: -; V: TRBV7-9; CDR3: CANAQASNYGYTF
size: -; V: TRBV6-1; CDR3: CASTYRGGYGYTF
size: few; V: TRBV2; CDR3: CASREDTPIQYF
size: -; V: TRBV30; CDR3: CAWTTGGDNSPLHF
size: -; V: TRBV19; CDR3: CASSPGHTNTGELFF
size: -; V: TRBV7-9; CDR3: CASSLGMNTEAFF
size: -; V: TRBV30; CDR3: CAWSVPAPGQGRNQPQHF
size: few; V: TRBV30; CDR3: CAWSTTWSTSYEQYF
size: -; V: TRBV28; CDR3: CASSLPGQATEAFF
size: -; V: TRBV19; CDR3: CASSIARRGQPQHF
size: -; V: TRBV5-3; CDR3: CASRLLPGQGIGGYTF
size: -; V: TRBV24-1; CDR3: CATSDRAGLGGRETQYF
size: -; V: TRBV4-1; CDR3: CANSQDGQIQETQYF